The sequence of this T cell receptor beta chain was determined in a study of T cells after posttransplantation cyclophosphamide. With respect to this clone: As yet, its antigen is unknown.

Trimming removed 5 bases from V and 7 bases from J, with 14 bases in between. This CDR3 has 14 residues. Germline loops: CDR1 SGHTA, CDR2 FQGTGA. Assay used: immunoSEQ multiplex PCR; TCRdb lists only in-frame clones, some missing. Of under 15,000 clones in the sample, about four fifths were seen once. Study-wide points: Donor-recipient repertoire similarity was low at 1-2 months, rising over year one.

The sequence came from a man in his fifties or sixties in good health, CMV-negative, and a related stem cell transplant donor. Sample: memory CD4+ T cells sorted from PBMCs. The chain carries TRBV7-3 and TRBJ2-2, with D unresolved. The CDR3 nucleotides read TGTGCCAGCAGCCCCTCCCCAGGATTCGGGGAGCTGTTTTTT. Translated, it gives CASSPSPGFGELFF.